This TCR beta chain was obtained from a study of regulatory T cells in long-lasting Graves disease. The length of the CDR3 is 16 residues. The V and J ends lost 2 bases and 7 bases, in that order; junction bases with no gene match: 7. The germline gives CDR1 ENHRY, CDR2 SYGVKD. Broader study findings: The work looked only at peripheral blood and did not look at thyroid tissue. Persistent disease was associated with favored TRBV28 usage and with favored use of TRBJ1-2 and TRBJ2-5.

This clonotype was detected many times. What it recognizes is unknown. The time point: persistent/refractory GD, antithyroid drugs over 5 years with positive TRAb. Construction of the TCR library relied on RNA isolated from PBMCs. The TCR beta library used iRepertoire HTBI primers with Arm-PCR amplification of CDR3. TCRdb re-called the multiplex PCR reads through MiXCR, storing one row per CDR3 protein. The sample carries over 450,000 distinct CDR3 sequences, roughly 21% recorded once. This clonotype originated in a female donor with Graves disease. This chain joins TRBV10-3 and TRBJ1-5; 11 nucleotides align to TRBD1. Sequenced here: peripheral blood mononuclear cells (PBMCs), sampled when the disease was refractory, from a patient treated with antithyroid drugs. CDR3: CAISERGDRGSQPQHF. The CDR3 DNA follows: TGTGCCATCAGTGAGAGAGGGGACAGGGGGTCCCAGCCCCAGCATTTT.